This T cell receptor (beta chain) was sequenced in a study of regulatory T cells in long-lasting Graves disease. In this sample, this clonotype turned up a few times. No antigen is known for it. Arm-PCR with iRepertoire HTBI primers amplified the CDR3 regions for these TCR beta libraries. Methods used by the authors: Taken together, the samples had around 60 TRBV and 13 to 15 TRBJ segments identified. TCRdb re-derived calls from the multiplex PCR reads in MiXCR, one entry per CDR3 protein. TCRdb, not the original authors, processed these V and J calls. The repertoire holds fewer than 550,000 distinct CDR3 sequences, with about 16% as singletons. Study-wide results and limits: Between persistent patients, 2,500 to 3,500 public clonotypes were shared, exceeding the roughly 1,000 shared between new patients. Persistent disease showed a preference for TRBV28, TRBJ1-2 and TRBJ2-5.

This CDR3 has 13 amino acids. CDR1 MNHEY and CDR2 SVGEGT come from the germline V gene. J lost 6 bases, V lost 8 bases, and 7 bases had no gene match. Time point reported: newly diagnosed GD, antithyroid drugs for less than 3 months. Generation of the TCR library employed RNA extracted from PBMCs. The sample was also linked to a second study, of T cells in Graves' hyperthyroidism and ophthalmopathy. As that study records: Using the HTBI primer set, a first-round RT-PCR was run on the TCR CDR3.

The rearrangement links TRBV6-2 or TRBV6-3 to TRBJ2-3; 8 bases line up with TRBD1. This TCR was sampled from a woman aged 35-65 years with Graves disease. The sample consisted of peripheral blood mononuclear cells (PBMCs), taken at new diagnosis, from a patient treated with antithyroid drugs. The DNA for the CDR3 is TGTGCCAGCTTTAGAACAGGGGGGGATACGCAGTATTTT. Protein: CASFRTGGDTQYF.